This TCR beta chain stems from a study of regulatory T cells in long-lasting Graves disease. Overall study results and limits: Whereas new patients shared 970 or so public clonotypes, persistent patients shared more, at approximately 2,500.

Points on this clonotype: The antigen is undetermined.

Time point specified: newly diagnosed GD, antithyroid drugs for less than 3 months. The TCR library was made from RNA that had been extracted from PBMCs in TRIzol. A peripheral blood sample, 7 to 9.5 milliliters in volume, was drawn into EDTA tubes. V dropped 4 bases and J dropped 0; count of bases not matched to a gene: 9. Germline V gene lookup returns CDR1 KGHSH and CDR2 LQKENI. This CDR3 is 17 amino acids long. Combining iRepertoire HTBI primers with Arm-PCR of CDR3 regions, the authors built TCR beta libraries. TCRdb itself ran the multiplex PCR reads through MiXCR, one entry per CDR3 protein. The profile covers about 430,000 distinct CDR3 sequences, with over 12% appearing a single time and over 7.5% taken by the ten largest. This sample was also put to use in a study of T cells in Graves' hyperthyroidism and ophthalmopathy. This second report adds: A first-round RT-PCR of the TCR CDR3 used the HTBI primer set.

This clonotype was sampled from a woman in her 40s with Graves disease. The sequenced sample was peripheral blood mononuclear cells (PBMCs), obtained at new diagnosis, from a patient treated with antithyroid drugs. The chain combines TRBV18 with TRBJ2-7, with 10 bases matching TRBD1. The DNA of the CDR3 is TGTGCCAGCTCACAAACCCGACAGGGGGCCGCCTCCTACGAGCAGTACTTC. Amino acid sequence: CASSQTRQGAASYEQYF.